Each of the 26 T cell receptor beta chains below was sequenced from the same sample in a study of blood T cell repertoires in COVID-19. The assay was immunoSEQ multiplex PCR, and TCRdb's table has in-frame clones only and misses some. The sample records about 110,000 clones, around 80% being singletons. Source material: peripheral blood. The receptors here all came from an elderly woman with active or convalescent COVID-19.

This sequence joins TRBV29-1 and TRBJ1-1, with 10 bases identical to TRBD1. V shed 8 bases, J shed 1 base, and the junction held 4 bases outside the gene matches. Germline CDR1 and CDR2: SQVTM and ANQGSEA. The CDR3 has 13 amino acids. CDR3 in amino acids: CSFRDRGNTEAFF. The CDR3 DNA follows: TGCAGCTTCCGGGACAGGGGGAACACTGAAGCTTTCTTT.

This clone was seen once. V usage is TRBV6-5 and J usage is TRBJ1-1, with 7 bases lining up with TRBD1. Germline V CDR1 and CDR2: MNHEY, SVGAGI. The CDR3 covers 14 residues. With V trimmed by 5 bases and J by 5 bases, 8 bases remained unmatched. This chain's CDR3 is CASSKQGLSTEAFF. As DNA, the CDR3 is TGTGCCAGCAGTAAACAGGGGCTCTCAACTGAAGCTTTCTTT.

The rearrangement links TRBV6-5 to TRBJ1-5; D unresolved. CDR1 is MNHEY and CDR2 is SVGAGI in the germline V gene. The CDR3 totals 15 residues. The ends were cut back, 0 bases at V and 0 bases at J, with 6 bases in the middle. The CDR3 DNA sequence: TGTGCCAGCAGTTACTCGCCACTTAGCAATCAGCCCCAGCATTTT. Encoded protein: CASSYSPLSNQPQHF.

This chain uses TRBV3-1 (or the pseudogene TRBV3-2) with TRBJ2-1, with D possibly TRBD2 on 5 matching bases. V was cut by 2 bases and J by 10 bases, with 9 bases left in between. Germline lookup yields CDR1 LGHDT and CDR2 YNNKEL (reference sequence). The CDR3 contains 12 residues. CDR3 region: CASSQQDYEQFF. Written as DNA, the CDR3 is TGTGCCAGCAGCCAACAAGACTACGAGCAGTTCTTC.

The rearrangement joins TRBV6-5 to TRBJ1-2; TRBD1 might be the D (5 bases). Trimming shortened V by 6 bases and J by 5 bases, and 16 bases separated the two germline ends. The CDR3 length is 14 residues. Germline V gene sequence: CDR1 MNHEY, CDR2 SVGAGI. CDR3 bases: TGTGCCAGCAGCCCCCAGGGTCGGGTGTATGGCTACACCTTC. Its protein is CASSPQGRVYGYTF.

The DNA of the CDR3 is TGTGCCAGCAGCGCCCAGGGGACCGGTGGGACTGAAAAACTGTTTTTT. Translating gives CASSAQGTGGTEKLFF. The chain couples TRBV9 to TRBJ1-4; D possibly corresponds to TRBD1 (6 bases). Germline V gene sequence: CDR1 SGDLS, CDR2 YYNGEE. The CDR3 consists of 16 residues. The ends were cut back, 3 bases at V and 7 bases at J, with 19 bases in the middle.

This chain joins TRBV6-5 and TRBJ2-2, with no clear D. CDR1 and CDR2 (germline): MNHEY, SVGAGI. This CDR3 is built from 14 residues. Trimming left V 5 bases short and J 6 bases short, with 13 bases between. In DNA form, the CDR3 reads TGTGCCAGCAGTACCGTTTTAGAGCCCGGGGAGCTGTTTTTT. Amino acids: CASSTVLEPGELFF.

The genes are TRBV4-2 and TRBJ1-2; D perhaps matches TRBD1 (5 bases). V was cut by 0 bases and J by 8 bases, with 19 bases left in between. The CDR3 has 16 residues. Germline lookup yields CDR1 LGHNA and CDR2 YNFKEQ. CDR3 nucleotides: TGTGCCAGCAGCCAAGATGCTGGCATGATCACAGGCGGCTACACCTTC. Residues: CASSQDAGMITGGYTF.

CDR3 in amino acids: CASSEAQAQETQYF. Written as DNA, the CDR3 is TGCGCCAGCAGTGAGGCCCAAGCACAAGAGACCCAGTACTTC. This chain links TRBV10-1 with TRBJ2-5; unclear D gene. Trimming pared 2 bases from V and 2 bases from J, leaving 9 bases between. There are 14 residues in the CDR3. Germline CDR1 is WNHNN and CDR2 is SYGVQD (reference sequence).

V gene TRBV10-3 combines with J gene TRBJ1-5; TRBD1 matches 8 bases. After removal of 5 bases from V and 5 bases from J, the junction contained 5 bases not matched to a gene. Germline V CDR1 and CDR2: ENHRY, SYGVKD. The CDR3 sequence is 14 residues long. The DNA for the CDR3 is TGTGCCATCAGTTCCACGGACAGGGATCAGCCCCAGCATTTT. Protein: CAISSTDRDQPQHF.

CDR3 in DNA: TGTGCCAGCAGCTTGCGGTTAGCCGTCGCGAACACCGGGGAGCTGTTTTTT. This gives the protein CASSLRLAVANTGELFF. This chain joins TRBV5-6 and TRBJ2-2; the D is unclear. The CDR3 sequence is 17 residues long. Between the trimmed V and J ends, which lost 1 base and 0 bases, there was a span of 13 bases. Germline V gives CDR1 SGHDT, CDR2 YYEEEE.

The V gene is TRBV30, the J gene TRBJ1-2; 12 bases agree with TRBD1. This CDR3 spans 16 amino acids. The germline CDR1 and CDR2 sequences are GTSNPN and SVGIG (reference sequence). V dropped 7 bases and J dropped 9; count of bases not matched to a gene: 18. The CDR3 is CALYRDRGRKGLRYTF. CDR3 DNA: TGTGCCTTATACCGGGACAGGGGGCGAAAAGGACTACGCTACACCTTC.

The J gene is TRBJ2-7, the V gene TRBV7-3; 7 positions agree with TRBD2. Germline lookup yields CDR1 SGHTA and CDR2 FQGTGA. V lost 6 bases and J lost 2; bases outside the gene matches: 7. CDR3 size: 14 residues. The CDR3 protein is CASSPKGGTYEQYF. The CDR3, as DNA: TGTGCCAGCAGTCCAAAGGGAGGGACCTACGAGCAGTACTTC.

This clone is a singleton in its sample. The genes are TRBV9 and TRBJ1-5; TRBD1 might be the D (6 bases). The V end lost 0 bases, the J end lost 5 bases, and 9 bases lay between the germline ends. This CDR3 is 14 amino acids long. Germline V gene data show CDR1 as SGDLS and CDR2 as YYNGEE. Here the CDR3 reads CASSVAGADQPQHF. The CDR3 coding sequence is TGTGCCAGCAGCGTAGCAGGGGCCGATCAGCCCCAGCATTTT.

The V call is TRBV5-1, the J call TRBJ2-2, with a weak D call TRBD2 (6 bases). The CDR3 runs 16 residues. V was shortened by 0 bases and J by 0 bases, with 9 bases between the two germline ends. Germline-derived CDR1 and CDR2 are SGHRS and YFSETQ. The CDR3 loop reads CASSLGRLANTGELFF. As DNA, the CDR3 is TGCGCCAGCAGCTTGGGGCGACTAGCGAACACCGGGGAGCTGTTTTTT. Drawing the rest from reference TRBV5-1 and TRBJ2-2, the complete variable domain is KAGVTQTPRYLIKTRGQQVTLSCSPISGHRSVSWYQQTPGQGLQFLFEYFSETQRNKGNFPGRFSGRQFSNSRSEMNVSTLELGDSALYLCASSLGRLANTGELFFGEGSRLTVL.

The gene calls are TRBV6-1 and TRBJ1-2; D is unresolved. V was trimmed by 2 bases and J by 5 bases, leaving 9 bases between them. The CDR3 consists of 13 residues. Germline V gene data show CDR1 as MNHNS and CDR2 as SASEGT. The CDR3 region is CASSEIRGYGYTF. As DNA, the CDR3 is TGTGCCAGCAGTGAAATCCGGGGATATGGCTACACCTTC.

The chain employs TRBV19 and TRBJ1-6, with no clear D. V gave up 1 base and J gave up 8 bases, with 18 bases separating them. Germline lookup yields CDR1 LNHDA and CDR2 SQIVND (reference sequence). The CDR3 is 17 amino acids. In nucleotides, the CDR3 is TGTGCCAGTAGTATAGCTATGGGAGGACGGCGCGATTCACCCCTCCACTTT. Protein sequence: CASSIAMGGRRDSPLHF.

The chain links TRBV29-1 to TRBJ2-1; D possibly corresponds to TRBD2 (6 bases). The V end lost 6 bases, the J end lost 0 bases, and 12 bases lay between the germline ends. Germline loops: CDR1 SQVTM, CDR2 ANQGSEA. This CDR3 has 14 residues. DNA of the CDR3: TGCAGCGTCTTAGCGGAAAGCTCCTACAATGAGCAGTTCTTC. This translates into CSVLAESSYNEQFF.

The V and J genes are TRBV19 and TRBJ2-3; 10 nucleotides match TRBD1. V was pared by 9 bases and J by 1 base, with 7 bases of the junction left unmatched. The germline V gene has CDR1 LNHDA and CDR2 SQIVND (reference sequence). This CDR3 contains 15 residues. The CDR3 bases are TGTGCCAGCCAGTGGGGGACAGGGGGCACAGATACGCAGTATTTT. This sequence encodes CASQWGTGGTDTQYF.

CDR3 in amino acids: CASSPGLLAGGYNEQFF. The DNA of the CDR3 is TGTGCCAGCAGCCCAGGCCTTCTTGCGGGGGGATACAATGAGCAGTTCTTC. The gene calls are TRBV7-8 and TRBJ2-1, with 8 bases matching TRBD2. The germline gives CDR1 SGHVS, CDR2 FQNEAQ. V shed 5 bases, J shed 4 bases, and the junction held 13 bases outside the gene matches. The CDR3 totals 17 residues.

The genes are TRBV5-1 and TRBJ1-4; 9 bases fit TRBD1. CDR3 length: 17 residues. The V gene's germline CDR1 is SGHRS and CDR2 YFSETQ. V lost 1 base and J lost 2; bases outside the gene matches: 6. DNA for the CDR3: TGCGCCAGCAGCTTGCGGGGGACAGGGCCCACTAATGAAAAACTGTTTTTT. It codes for CASSLRGTGPTNEKLFF. The whole variable domain, remainder taken from reference TRBV5-1 and TRBJ1-4, is KAGVTQTPRYLIKTRGQQVTLSCSPISGHRSVSWYQQTPGQGLQFLFEYFSETQRNKGNFPGRFSGRQFSNSRSEMNVSTLELGDSALYLCASSLRGTGPTNEKLFFGSGTQLSVL.

The J gene is TRBJ2-1, the V gene TRBV19; D gene uncertain. The CDR3 has 15 amino acids. Germline V gene data show CDR1 as LNHDA and CDR2 as SQIVND (reference sequence). Deletions cut 3 bases from V and 6 bases from J, with 15 bases between. The CDR3 DNA is TGTGCCAGTAGTATTGGCGCTAGAACCAGCAATGAGCAGTTCTTC. Protein product: CASSIGARTSNEQFF.

V is TRBV7-3 and J is TRBJ2-5; a weak D match, TRBD2 (6 bases). Germline V CDR1 and CDR2: SGHTA, FQGTGA. Between the trimmed V and J ends, which lost 1 base and 2 bases, there was a span of 17 bases. This CDR3 is built from 17 residues. The CDR3 DNA sequence: TGTGCCAGCAGCTTAAATTCGCCAGCGGGCCTACAAGAGACCCAGTACTTC. Amino acid sequence: CASSLNSPAGLQETQYF.

The J gene is TRBJ1-6, the V gene TRBV27, with unresolved D. Germline V gene lookup returns CDR1 MNHEY and CDR2 SMNVEV (reference sequence). Trimming shortened V by 0 bases and J by 4 bases, and 7 bases separated the two germline ends. The CDR3 length is 15 residues. DNA for the CDR3: TGTGCCAGCAGTTTATCAGACTCTTATAATTCACCCCTCCACTTT. Encoded protein: CASSLSDSYNSPLHF.

A few counts support this clone. CDR3 in amino acids: CASSSRWRNTEAFF. The CDR3 DNA reads as TGTGCCAGCAGCTCCCGTTGGAGGAACACTGAAGCTTTCTTT. J is TRBJ1-1 and V is TRBV5-6; no firm D call. There are 14 residues in the CDR3. V lost 3 bases and J lost 1, with 10 bases in between. From germline, CDR1 is SGHDT and CDR2 YYEEEE.

The chain recombines TRBV21-1 with TRBJ2-1; the D call in the table, TRBD2, was not verified against the DNA. TRBV21-1 counts as a pseudogene. The CDR3 sequence is 16 residues long. The CDR3 here is CASSKVAREGLDEQFF. CDR3 coding DNA: TGTGCCAGCAGCAAAGTCGCGCGGGAGGGCCTCGATGAGCAGTTCTTC.